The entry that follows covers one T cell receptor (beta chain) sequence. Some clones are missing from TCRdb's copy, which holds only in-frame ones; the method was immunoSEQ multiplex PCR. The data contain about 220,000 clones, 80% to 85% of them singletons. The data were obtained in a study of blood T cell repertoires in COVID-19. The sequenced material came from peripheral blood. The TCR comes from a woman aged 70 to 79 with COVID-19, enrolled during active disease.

The CDR3, as DNA: TGTGCCAGCAGCTTAGCGAGACAGGGGAACTATGGCTACACCTTC. It codes for CASSLARQGNYGYTF. This sequence joins TRBV7-8 and TRBJ1-2; 8 positions agree with TRBD1. Trimming removed 0 bases from V and 2 bases from J; junction bases left unmatched: 2. The length of the CDR3 is 15 residues. Germline CDR1 reads SGHVS; CDR2 reads FQNEAQ.